This TCR beta chain was observed in a study of identical twins. Study outcomes and limitations: Clonotypes of the beta chain that were abundant in cord blood carried fewer insertions (memory repertoires showed none).

On this clonotype: The target antigen is unknown.

CDR1 SGHAT and CDR2 FQNNGV come from the germline V gene. CDR3 length equals 17 residues. The junction had 7 bases not matched to a gene; V was cut back by 0 bases and J by 6 bases. Donors uniformly comprised healthy Caucasians. One entry per CDR3 protein, called by TCRdb with MiXCR from the 5' RACE reads. The sample includes around 570,000 distinct CDR3 sequences, more than 9% of them seen just once. The data were also submitted as part of a second study, on yellow fever vaccine responses in identical twins.

Sequenced material: PBMCs. The chain uses TRBV11-2 and TRBJ1-5; 11 bases are a match to TRBD1. This clonotype was obtained from a woman aged 18-29 years in good health. CDR3 sequence reads: CASSLDLGQGALQPQHF. The CDR3 DNA sequence: TGTGCCAGCAGCTTAGACCTCGGACAGGGGGCACTTCAGCCCCAGCATTTT.